The 8 T cell receptor beta chains given below trace back to one sample, sequenced in a study of T cell responses to AZD1222 COVID-19 vaccine. Repertoires were generated with immunoSEQ multiplex PCR, while TCRdb's copy carries only in-frame clones and drops some. The sample yields about 120,000 clones, around 93% seen once. This specimen consisted of peripheral blood, obtained on day 0 of AZD1222 vaccination. All receptors derive from an adult in good health.

The J gene is TRBJ2-3, the V gene TRBV16, with a weak D call TRBD2 (6 bases). Germline lookup yields CDR1 KGHSY and CDR2 FQNENV. The CDR3 loop spans 14 amino acids. Trimming took off 4 bases at V and 2 bases at J, with 10 bases between the two ends. The CDR3 is CASSLPDYTDTQYF. In nucleotides, the CDR3 is TGTGCCAGCAGCCTTCCGGACTACACAGATACGCAGTATTTT.

This chain uses TRBV11-2 with TRBJ2-3; D is unresolved. Trimming removed 3 bases at V and 2 bases at J, with 12 bases between. There are 15 residues in the CDR3. Germline assignment: CDR1 SGHAT and CDR2 FQNNGV. CDR3 DNA sequence: TGTGCCAGCAGCTTCGGCCTTGGCCACACAGATACGCAGTATTTT. This sequence encodes CASSFGLGHTDTQYF.

About this clone itself: At one end the junction does not follow the germline gene, possibly because of a read error. The rearrangement uses TRBV6-1 and TRBJ1-5, with 7 bases aligning to TRBD1. The length of the CDR3 is 14 residues. Germline CDR1 is MNHNS and CDR2 is SASEGT. The CDR3 loop is CASNEQGWNQPQHF. The CDR3 nucleotides are TGTGCCAGCAATGAACAGGGGTGGAATCAGCCCCAGCATTTT.

V and J are TRBV27 and TRBJ1-5; no firm D call. Germline lookup yields CDR1 MNHEY and CDR2 SMNVEV (reference sequence). The CDR3 sequence is 14 residues long. V was cut by 6 bases and J by 0 bases, with 9 bases left in between. CDR3 sequence reads: CASSPSFSNQPQHF. CDR3 nucleotides: TGTGCCAGCAGCCCCTCTTTTAGCAATCAGCCCCAGCATTTT.

The chain recombines TRBV27 with TRBJ2-1; TRBD2 might be the D (5 bases). The germline CDR1 and CDR2 sequences are MNHEY and SMNVEV (reference sequence). V was trimmed by 0 bases and J by 7 bases, leaving 16 bases between them. CDR3 length: 16 amino acids. CDR3 DNA: TGTGCCAGCAGTTTATCGACTACCCACTTAATGAATGAGCAGTTCTTC. It yields the protein CASSLSTTHLMNEQFF.

The chain uses TRBV12-3 or TRBV12-4 and TRBJ2-5, with a tentative D call TRBD2 (6 bases). This CDR3 spans 13 amino acids. The V end lost 5 bases, the J end lost 3 bases, and 10 bases lay between the germline ends. CDR3 sequence reads: CASSPRLEETQYF. CDR3 in DNA: TGTGCCAGCAGTCCACGACTAGAAGAGACCCAGTACTTC.

The chain carries TRBV30 and TRBJ1-4; D gene uncertain. V was shortened by 4 bases and J by 7 bases, with 13 bases between the two germline ends. The germline CDR1 and CDR2 sequences are GTSNPN and SVGIG (reference sequence). The CDR3 runs 13 residues. The CDR3: CAWKEGWSEKLFF. The CDR3 DNA reads as TGTGCCTGGAAGGAGGGTTGGAGTGAAAAACTGTTTTTT. Looking up the rest from reference TRBV30 and TRBJ1-4 gives the full variable domain: SQTIHQWPATLVQPVGSPLSLECTVEGTSNPNLYWYRQAAGRGLQLLFYSVGIGQISSEVPQNLSASRPQDRQFILSSKKLLLSDSGFYLCAWKEGWSEKLFFGSGTQLSVL.

V is TRBV12-3 or TRBV12-4 and J is TRBJ1-6; D remains ambiguous. The V and J ends lost 5 bases and 6 bases respectively, with 8 bases between them. The CDR3 has 13 residues. CDR3 protein: CASSRGPNSPLHF. In nucleotides, the CDR3 is TGTGCCAGCAGTCGTGGACCTAATTCACCCCTCCACTTT.